This entry is about one T cell receptor (beta chain). Its antigen is unidentified. Donors were healthy Caucasian individuals from Russia aged about 6 to 95. Extraction yielded at least 5 micrograms of total RNA per sample. The V end was cut by 6 bases, the J end by 3 bases, with 14 bases between. The germline V gene encodes CDR1 ENHRY and CDR2 SYGVKD. The CDR3 spans 14 residues. This specimen belongs to a study of blood T cells in healthy people across ages. Notes on the study in general: Correlation between TCR beta diversity and naive T cell percentage was strong. Compared with aged donors, long-lived donors showed fewer expanded clones, suggesting selection.

Primed by a sample-barcoded 5' primer and a J-beta primer mix, a second PCR proceeded for 7 to 11 cycles. TCRdb independently ran MiXCR on the 5' RACE reads; one entry per CDR3 protein. The sample lists 890,000 or so distinct CDR3 sequences, approximately 59% occurring once. Input material: blood. The chain employs TRBV10-3 and TRBJ2-5, with D perhaps being TRBD1 or TRBD2 (6 bases each). This clonotype originated in a man aged 25 to 40 in good health. The chain's CDR3 is CAISGGGNEETQYF. The DNA of the CDR3 is TGTGCCATCAGCGGGGGCGGAAACGAAGAGACCCAGTACTTC.